Sequencing of this T cell receptor (beta chain) was carried out in a study of control samples from healthy donors and cancer patients. The repertoire was sequenced with immunoSEQ multiplex PCR; TCRdb's copy has only in-frame clones and lacks some. The table has about 160,000 clones, 93% seen once. The receptor was isolated from a woman aged 60-70 years in good health. Material: blood.

The CDR3 reads CASSVGLATNEKLFF. CDR3 DNA sequence: TGTGCCAGCAGCGTAGGACTGGCAACTAATGAAAAACTGTTTTTT. This chain joins TRBV9 and TRBJ1-4; D not resolved. Germline lookup yields CDR1 SGDLS and CDR2 YYNGEE. The CDR3 runs 15 residues. V gave up 0 bases and J gave up 0 bases, with 6 bases separating them. Full variable domain (outside the CDR3, taken from reference TRBV9 and TRBJ1-4): DSGVTQTPKHLITATGQRVTLRCSPRSGDLSVYWYQQSLDQGLQFLIQYYNGEERAKGNILERFSAQQFPDLHSELNLSSLELGDSALYFCASSVGLATNEKLFFGSGTQLSVL.